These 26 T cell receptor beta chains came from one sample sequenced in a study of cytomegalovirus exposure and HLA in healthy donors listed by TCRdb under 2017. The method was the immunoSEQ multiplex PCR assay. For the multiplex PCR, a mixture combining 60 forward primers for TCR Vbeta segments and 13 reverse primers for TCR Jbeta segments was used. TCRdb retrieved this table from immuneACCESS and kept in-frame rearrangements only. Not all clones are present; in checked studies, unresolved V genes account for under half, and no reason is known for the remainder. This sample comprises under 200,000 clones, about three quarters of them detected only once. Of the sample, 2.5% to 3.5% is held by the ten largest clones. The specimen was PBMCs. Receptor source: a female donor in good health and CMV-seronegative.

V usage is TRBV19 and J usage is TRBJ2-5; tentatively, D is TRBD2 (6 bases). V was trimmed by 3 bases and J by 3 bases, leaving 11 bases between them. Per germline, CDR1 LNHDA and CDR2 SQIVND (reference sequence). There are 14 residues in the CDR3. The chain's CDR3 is CASSIGVAEETQYF. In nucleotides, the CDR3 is TGTGCCAGTAGTATCGGGGTAGCGGAAGAGACCCAGTACTTC.

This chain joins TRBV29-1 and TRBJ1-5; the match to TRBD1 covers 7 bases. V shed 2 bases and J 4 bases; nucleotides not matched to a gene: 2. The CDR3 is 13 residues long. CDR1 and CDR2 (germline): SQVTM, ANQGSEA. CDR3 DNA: TGCAGCGTTGAAACAGGGGCTAATCAGCCCCAGCATTTT. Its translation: CSVETGANQPQHF.

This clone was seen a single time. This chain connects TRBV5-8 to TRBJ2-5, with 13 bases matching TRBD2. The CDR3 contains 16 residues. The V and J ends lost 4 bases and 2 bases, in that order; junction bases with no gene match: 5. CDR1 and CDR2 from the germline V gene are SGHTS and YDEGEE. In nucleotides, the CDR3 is TGTGCCAGCAGCCTACTAGCGGGGGGGAAGCAAGAGACCCAGTACTTC. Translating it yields CASSLLAGGKQETQYF.

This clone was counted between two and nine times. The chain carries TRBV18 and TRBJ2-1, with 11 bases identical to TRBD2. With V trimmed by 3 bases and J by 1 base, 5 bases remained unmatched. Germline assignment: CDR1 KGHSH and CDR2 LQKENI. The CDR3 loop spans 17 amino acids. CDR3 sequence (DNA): TGTGCCAGCTCACCGCGACTAGCGGGACTTTCCTACAATGAGCAGTTCTTC. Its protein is CASSPRLAGLSYNEQFF.

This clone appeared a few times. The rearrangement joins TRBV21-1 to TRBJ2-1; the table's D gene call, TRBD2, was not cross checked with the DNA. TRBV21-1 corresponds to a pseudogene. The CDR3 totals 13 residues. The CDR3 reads CASSHRRGDEQFF. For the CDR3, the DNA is TGTGCCAGCAGCCACCGCCGGGGGGATGAGCAGTTCTTC.

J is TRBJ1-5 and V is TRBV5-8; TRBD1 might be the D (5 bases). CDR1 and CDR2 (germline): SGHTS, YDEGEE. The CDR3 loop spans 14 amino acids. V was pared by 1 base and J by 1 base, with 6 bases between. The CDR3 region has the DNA TGTGCCAGCAGCTTGTCAGGGAGCAATCAGCCCCAGCATTTT. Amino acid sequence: CASSLSGSNQPQHF.

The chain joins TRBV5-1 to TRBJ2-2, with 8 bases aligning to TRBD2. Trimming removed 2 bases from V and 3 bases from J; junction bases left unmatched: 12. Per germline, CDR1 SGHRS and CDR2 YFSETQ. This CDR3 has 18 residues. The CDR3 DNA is TGCGCCAGCAGCTTAGCGCTAGCGGGCCAGCCCGACACCGGGGAGCTGTTTTTT. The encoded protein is CASSLALAGQPDTGELFF. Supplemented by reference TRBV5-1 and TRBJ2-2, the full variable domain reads KAGVTQTPRYLIKTRGQQVTLSCSPISGHRSVSWYQQTPGQGLQFLFEYFSETQRNKGNFPGRFSGRQFSNSRSEMNVSTLELGDSALYLCASSLALAGQPDTGELFFGEGSRLTVL.

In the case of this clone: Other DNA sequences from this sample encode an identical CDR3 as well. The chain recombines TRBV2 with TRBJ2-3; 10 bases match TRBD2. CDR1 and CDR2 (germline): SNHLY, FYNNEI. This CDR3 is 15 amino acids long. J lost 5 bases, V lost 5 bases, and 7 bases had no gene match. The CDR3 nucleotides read TGTGCCAGCAGTCTAGCGGGGGCTTTGAGAGATACGCAGTATTTT. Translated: CASSLAGALRDTQYF.

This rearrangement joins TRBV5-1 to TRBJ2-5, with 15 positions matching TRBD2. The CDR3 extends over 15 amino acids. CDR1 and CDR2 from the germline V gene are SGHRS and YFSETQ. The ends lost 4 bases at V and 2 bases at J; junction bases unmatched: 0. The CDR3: CASSGLAGGQETQYF. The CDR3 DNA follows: TGCGCCAGCAGCGGACTAGCGGGAGGGCAAGAGACCCAGTACTTC.

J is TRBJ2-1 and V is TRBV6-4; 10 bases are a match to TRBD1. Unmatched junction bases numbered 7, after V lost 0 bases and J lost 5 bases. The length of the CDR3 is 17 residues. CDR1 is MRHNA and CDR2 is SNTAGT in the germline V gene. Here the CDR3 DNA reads TGTGCCAGCAGTGACTCCCGCCGGGACAGGGGCCACAATGAGCAGTTCTTC. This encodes CASSDSRRDRGHNEQFF.

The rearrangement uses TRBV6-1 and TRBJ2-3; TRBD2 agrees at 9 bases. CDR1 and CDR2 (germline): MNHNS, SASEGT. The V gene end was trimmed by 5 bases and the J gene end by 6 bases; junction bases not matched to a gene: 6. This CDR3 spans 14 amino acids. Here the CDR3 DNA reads TGTGCCAGCAGTCCCCGGGCGGGAGGGGATACGCAGTATTTT. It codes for CASSPRAGGDTQYF.

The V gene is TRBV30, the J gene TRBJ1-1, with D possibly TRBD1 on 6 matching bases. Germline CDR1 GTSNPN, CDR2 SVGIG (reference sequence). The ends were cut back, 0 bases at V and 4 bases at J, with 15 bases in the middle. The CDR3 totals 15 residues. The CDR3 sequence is CAWSVGGNQGTEAFF. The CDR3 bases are TGTGCCTGGAGTGTAGGGGGAAATCAAGGCACTGAAGCTTTCTTT.

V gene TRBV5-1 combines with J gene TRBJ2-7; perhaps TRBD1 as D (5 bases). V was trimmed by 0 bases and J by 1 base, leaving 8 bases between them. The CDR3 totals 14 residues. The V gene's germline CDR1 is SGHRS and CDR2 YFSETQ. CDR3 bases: TGCGCCAGCAGCTTGGACAGGCTTTCCTACGAGCAGTACTTC. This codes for CASSLDRLSYEQYF.

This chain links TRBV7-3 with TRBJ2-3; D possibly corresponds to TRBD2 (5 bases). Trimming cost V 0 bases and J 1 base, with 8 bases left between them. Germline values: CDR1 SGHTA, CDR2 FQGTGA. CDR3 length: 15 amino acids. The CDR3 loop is CASSLTASRTDTQYF. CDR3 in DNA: TGTGCCAGCAGCTTAACAGCTAGCCGCACAGATACGCAGTATTTT.

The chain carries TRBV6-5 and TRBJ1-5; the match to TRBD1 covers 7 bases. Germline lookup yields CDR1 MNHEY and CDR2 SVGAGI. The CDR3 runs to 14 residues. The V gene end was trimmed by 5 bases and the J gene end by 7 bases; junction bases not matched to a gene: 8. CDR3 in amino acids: CASSHDRVDQPQHF. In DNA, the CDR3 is TGTGCCAGCAGTCATGACAGGGTGGACCAGCCCCAGCATTTT.

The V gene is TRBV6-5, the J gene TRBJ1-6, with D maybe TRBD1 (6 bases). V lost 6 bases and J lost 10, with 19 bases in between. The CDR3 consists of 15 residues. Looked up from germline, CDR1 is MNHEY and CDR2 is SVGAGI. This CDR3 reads CASSEWGGNRSPLHF. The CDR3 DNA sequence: TGTGCCAGCAGCGAATGGGGGGGCAATCGGTCACCCCTCCACTTT.

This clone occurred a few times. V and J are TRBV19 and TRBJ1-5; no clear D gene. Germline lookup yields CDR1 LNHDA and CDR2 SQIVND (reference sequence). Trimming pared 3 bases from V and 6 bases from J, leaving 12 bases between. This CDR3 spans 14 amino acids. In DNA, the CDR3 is TGTGCCAGTAGTATGTTGGGCAGTATTCAGCCCCAGCATTTT. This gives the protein CASSMLGSIQPQHF.

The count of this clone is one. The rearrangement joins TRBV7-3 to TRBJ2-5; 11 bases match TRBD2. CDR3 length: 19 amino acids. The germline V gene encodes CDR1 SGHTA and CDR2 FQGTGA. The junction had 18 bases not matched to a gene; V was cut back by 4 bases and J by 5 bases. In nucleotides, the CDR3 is TGTGCCAGCAGCTCAGGTGGGGTTAGCGGGAGGGCCGTCTCGGAGACCCAGTACTTC. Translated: CASSSGGVSGRAVSETQYF.

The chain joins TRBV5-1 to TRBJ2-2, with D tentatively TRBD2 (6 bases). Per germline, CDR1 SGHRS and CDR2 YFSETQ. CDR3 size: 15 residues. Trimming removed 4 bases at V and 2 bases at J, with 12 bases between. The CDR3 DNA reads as TGCGCCAGCAGCCCGGGGACTCCCAACACCGGGGAGCTGTTTTTT. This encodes CASSPGTPNTGELFF. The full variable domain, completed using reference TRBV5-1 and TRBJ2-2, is KAGVTQTPRYLIKTRGQQVTLSCSPISGHRSVSWYQQTPGQGLQFLFEYFSETQRNKGNFPGRFSGRQFSNSRSEMNVSTLELGDSALYLCASSPGTPNTGELFFGEGSRLTVL.

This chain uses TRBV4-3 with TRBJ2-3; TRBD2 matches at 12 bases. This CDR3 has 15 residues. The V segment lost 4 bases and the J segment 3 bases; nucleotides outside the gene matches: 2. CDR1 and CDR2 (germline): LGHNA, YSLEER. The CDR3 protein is CASSLGLAGTDTQYF. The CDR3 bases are TGCGCCAGCAGCCTTGGACTAGCGGGGACAGATACGCAGTATTTT.

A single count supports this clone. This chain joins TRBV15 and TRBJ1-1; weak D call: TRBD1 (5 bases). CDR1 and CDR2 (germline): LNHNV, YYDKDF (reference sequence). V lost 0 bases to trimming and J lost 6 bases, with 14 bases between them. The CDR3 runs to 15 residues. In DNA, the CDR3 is TGTGCCACCAGCAGAGAGGGCTTTCAGGGCTCTGAAGCTTTCTTT. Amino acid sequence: CATSREGFQGSEAFF.

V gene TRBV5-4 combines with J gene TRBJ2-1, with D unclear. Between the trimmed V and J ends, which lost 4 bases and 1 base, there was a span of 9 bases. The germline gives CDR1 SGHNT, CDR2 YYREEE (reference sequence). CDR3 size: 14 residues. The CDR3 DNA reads TGTGCCAGCAGCCTGACATGGTCCTACAATGAGCAGTTCTTC. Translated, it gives CASSLTWSYNEQFF.

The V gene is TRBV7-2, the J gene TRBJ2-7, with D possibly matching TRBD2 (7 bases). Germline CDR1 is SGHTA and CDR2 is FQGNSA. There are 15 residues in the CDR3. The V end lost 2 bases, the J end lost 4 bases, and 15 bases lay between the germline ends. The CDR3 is CASSLRGRAFYEQYF. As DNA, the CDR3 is TGTGCCAGCAGCTTAAGGGGGAGGGCCTTTTACGAGCAGTACTTC.

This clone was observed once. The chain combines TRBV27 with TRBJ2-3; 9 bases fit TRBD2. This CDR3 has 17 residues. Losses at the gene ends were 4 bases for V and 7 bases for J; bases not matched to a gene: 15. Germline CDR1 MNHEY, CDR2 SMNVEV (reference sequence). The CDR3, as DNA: TGTGCCAGCAGTTCGGATCTGATAGCGGGGGTACCCCATACGCAGTATTTT. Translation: CASSSDLIAGVPHTQYF.

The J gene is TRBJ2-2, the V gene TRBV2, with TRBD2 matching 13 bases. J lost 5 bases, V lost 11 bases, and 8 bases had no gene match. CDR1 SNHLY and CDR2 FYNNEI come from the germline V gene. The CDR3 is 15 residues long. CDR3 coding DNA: TGTGCCTCTTACCGGACTAGCGGGAGTACCGGGGAGCTGTTTTTT. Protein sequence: CASYRTSGSTGELFF.

The CDR3 nucleotides are TGTGCCAGCAGCTCGGGACAGAACTATGGCTACACCTTC. Translated, it gives CASSSGQNYGYTF. The chain employs TRBV5-5 and TRBJ1-2; 7 bases are shared with TRBD1. The CDR3 length is 13 residues. V dropped 3 bases and J dropped 2; count of bases not matched to a gene: 1. Germline V gives CDR1 SGHKS, CDR2 YYEKEE (reference sequence).